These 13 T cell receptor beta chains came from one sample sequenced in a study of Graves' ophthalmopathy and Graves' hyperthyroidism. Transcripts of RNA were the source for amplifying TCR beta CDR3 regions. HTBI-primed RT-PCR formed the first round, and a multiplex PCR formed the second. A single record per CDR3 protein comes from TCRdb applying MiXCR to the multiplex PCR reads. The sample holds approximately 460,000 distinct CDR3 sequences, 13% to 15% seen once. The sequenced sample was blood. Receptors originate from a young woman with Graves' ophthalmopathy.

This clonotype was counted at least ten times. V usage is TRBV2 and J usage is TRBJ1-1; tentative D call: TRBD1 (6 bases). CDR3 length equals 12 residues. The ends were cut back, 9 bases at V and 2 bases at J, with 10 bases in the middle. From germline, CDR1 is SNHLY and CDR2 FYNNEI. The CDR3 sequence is CASTGRNTEAFF. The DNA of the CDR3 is TGTGCCAGTACAGGGAGAAACACTGAAGCTTTCTTT.

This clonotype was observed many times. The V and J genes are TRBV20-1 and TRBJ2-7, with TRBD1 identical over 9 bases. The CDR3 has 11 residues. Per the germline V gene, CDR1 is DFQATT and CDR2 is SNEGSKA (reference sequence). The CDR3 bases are TGCAGGACAGGGGGTGGTCACGAGCAGTACTTC. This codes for CRTGGGHEQYF.

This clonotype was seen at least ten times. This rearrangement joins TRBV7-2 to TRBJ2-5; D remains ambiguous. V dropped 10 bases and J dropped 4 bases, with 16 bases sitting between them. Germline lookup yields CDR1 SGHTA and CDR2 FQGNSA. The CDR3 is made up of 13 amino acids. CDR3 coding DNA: TGTGCCACCCAGGACGCCCCTGGAGAGACCCAGTACTTC. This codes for CATQDAPGETQYF.

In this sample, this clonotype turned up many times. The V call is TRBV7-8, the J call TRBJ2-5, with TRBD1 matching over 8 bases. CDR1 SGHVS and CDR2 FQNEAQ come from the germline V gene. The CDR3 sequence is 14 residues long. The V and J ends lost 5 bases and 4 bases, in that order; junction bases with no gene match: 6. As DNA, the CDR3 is TGTGCCAGCAGCCCCGACAGGGGTACAGAGACCCAGTACTTC. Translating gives CASSPDRGTETQYF.

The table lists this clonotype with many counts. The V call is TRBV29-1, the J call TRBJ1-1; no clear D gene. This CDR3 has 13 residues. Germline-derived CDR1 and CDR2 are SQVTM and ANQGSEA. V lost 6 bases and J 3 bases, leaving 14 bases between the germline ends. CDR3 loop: CSVGERGDTEAFF. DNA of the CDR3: TGCAGCGTCGGTGAACGCGGGGACACTGAAGCTTTCTTT. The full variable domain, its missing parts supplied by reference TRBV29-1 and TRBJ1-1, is SAVISQKPSRDICQRGTSLTIQCQVDSQVTMMFWYRQQPGQSLTLIATANQGSEATYESGFVIDKFPISRPNLTFSTLTVSNMSPEDSSIYLCSVGERGDTEAFFGQGTRLTVV.

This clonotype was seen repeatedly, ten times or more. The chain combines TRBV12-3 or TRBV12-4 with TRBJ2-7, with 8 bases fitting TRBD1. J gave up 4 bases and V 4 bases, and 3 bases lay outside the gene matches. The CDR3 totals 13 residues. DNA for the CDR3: TGTGCCAGCAGTTCCTGGACAGGGTACGAGCAGTACTTC. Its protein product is CASSSWTGYEQYF.

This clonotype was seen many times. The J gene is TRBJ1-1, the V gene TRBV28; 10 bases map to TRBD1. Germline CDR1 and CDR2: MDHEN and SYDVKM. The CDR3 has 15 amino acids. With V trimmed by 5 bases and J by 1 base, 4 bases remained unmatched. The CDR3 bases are TGTGCCAGCAGTCCCGACAGGGGGCGGAACACTGAAGCTTTCTTT. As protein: CASSPDRGRNTEAFF.

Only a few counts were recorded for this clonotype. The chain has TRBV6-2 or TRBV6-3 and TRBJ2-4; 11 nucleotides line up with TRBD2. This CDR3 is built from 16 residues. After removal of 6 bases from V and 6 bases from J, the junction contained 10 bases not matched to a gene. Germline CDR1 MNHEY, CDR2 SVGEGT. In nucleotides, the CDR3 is TGTGCCAGCAGCCAGATCTCCGGGACTAGCGGAAACATTCAGTACTTC. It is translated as CASSQISGTSGNIQYF.

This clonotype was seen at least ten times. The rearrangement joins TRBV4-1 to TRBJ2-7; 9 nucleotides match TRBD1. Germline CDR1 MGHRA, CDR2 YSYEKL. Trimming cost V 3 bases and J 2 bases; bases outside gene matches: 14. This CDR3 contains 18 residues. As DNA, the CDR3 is TGCGCCAGCAGCCACGAACACAGGGGGCAGCTTTTGGCCTACGAGCAGTACTTC. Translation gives CASSHEHRGQLLAYEQYF.

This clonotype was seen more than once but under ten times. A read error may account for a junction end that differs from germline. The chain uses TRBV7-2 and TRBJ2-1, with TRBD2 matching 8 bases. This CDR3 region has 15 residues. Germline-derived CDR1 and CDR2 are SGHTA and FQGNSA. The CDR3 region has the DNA TGTGCCAGCAGCCCCTTCGGGGGGGCCTACAATGAGAAGTTCTTC. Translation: CASSPFGGAYNEKFF. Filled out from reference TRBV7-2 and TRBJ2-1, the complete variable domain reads GAGVSQSPSNKVTEKGKDVELRCDPISGHTALYWYRQSLGQGLEFLIYFQGNSAPDKSGLPSDRFSAERTGGSVSTLTIQRTQQEDSAVYLCASSPFGGAYNEKFFGPGTRLTVL.

CDR3 sequence: CSFLAGVGANVLTF. DNA of the CDR3: TGCAGCTTTCTGGCAGGGGTCGGGGCCAACGTCCTGACTTTC. This chain uses TRBV29-1 with TRBJ2-6; TRBD1 might be the D (6 bases). The CDR3 is made up of 14 amino acids. Germline CDR1 is SQVTM and CDR2 is ANQGSEA. The ends were cut back, 8 bases at V and 4 bases at J, with 15 bases in the middle.

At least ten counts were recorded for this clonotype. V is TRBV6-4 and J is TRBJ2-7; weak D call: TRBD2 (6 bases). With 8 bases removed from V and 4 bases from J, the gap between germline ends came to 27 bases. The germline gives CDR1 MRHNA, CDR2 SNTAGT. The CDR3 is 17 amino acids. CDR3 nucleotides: TGTGCCAGCCGGTCCCCCCCCGGCAGGGAGGTCCCATACGAGCAGTACTTC. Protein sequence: CASRSPPGREVPYEQYF.

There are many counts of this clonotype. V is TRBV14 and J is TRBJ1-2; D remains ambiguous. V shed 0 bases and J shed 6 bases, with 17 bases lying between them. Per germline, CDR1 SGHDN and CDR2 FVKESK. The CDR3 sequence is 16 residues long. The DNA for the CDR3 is TGTGCCAGCAGCCAAGATCGGAAGAGGTACTCTGATGGCTACACCTTC. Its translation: CASSQDRKRYSDGYTF. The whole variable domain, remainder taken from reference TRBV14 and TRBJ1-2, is EAGVTQFPSHSVIEKGQTVTLRCDPISGHDNLYWYRRVMGKEIKFLLHFVKESKQDESGMPNNRFLAERTGGTYSTLKVQPAELEDSGVYFCASSQDRKRYSDGYTFGSGTRLTVV.